This is a list of T cell receptor beta chains from one sample in a study of shared clonotypes between healthy human individuals. Sequencing was performed with immunoSEQ multiplex PCR; in TCRdb, only in-frame clones are kept and a portion is missing. Among 900,000 to 1,200,000 clones listed, approximately 78% were seen once. The sequenced material came from memory CD4+ T cells from PBMCs. These receptors came from a man younger than 30 in good health. Some clones in this sample may be carry-over from other donors' samples. The CDR3 runs from the conserved cysteine through the conserved F or W. D genes are given only for firm matches. Some rows mark clone size as missing; the rest say once, few, many or name a class of expanded clone.

CDR3 protein	CDR3 DNA	clone size	V gene	D gene	J gene
CASSKGQGMNTEAFF	TGTGCCAGCAGTAAGGGACAGGGGATGAACACTGAAGCTTTCTTT	NA	TRBV10-3	TRBD1	TRBJ1-1
CASNRWGAYNEQFF	TGCGCCAGCAACCGATGGGGGGCCTACAATGAGCAGTTCTTC	NA	TRBV5-1	NA	TRBJ2-1
CASSRILGDTQYF	TGCGCCAGCAGCCGAATACTAGGGGATACGCAGTATTTT	NA	TRBV4-1	NA	TRBJ2-3
CASSPADTQYF	TGTGCCAGCAGCCCGGCGGATACGCAGTATTTT	NA	TRBV7-9	NA	TRBJ2-3
CASSLVLNTGELFF	TGTGCCAGCAGCTTAGTCCTGAACACCGGGGAGCTGTTTTTT	NA	TRBV7-2	NA	TRBJ2-2
CASSPGTLSFQETQYF	TGTGCCAGCAGCCCGGGCACCTTAAGTTTCCAAGAGACCCAGTACTTC	NA	TRBV7-3	NA	TRBJ2-5
CASSYQGGDTEAFF	TGCGCCAGCAGTTATCAGGGCGGTGACACTGAAGCTTTCTTT	NA	TRBV5-1	NA	TRBJ1-1
CASRASQGARGYTF	TGTGCCAGCAGGGCATCCCAGGGGGCGCGGGGCTACACCTTC	NA	TRBV27	TRBD1	TRBJ1-2
CASSYKGGYEQYF	TGTGCCAGCAGTTACAAGGGGGGGTACGAGCAGTACTTC	once	TRBV6-5	NA	TRBJ2-7
CASSLVVQWGSNTEAFF	TGTGCCAGCAGCTTAGTTGTTCAATGGGGGTCGAACACTGAAGCTTTCTTT	few	TRBV7-9	NA	TRBJ1-1
CAISESTQGNQPQHF	TGTGCCATCAGTGAGTCGACTCAGGGCAATCAGCCCCAGCATTTT	NA	TRBV10-3	NA	TRBJ1-5
CASRPPLGYNEQFF	TGTGCCAGCAGGCCTCCACTCGGGTACAATGAGCAGTTCTTC	many	TRBV28	NA	TRBJ2-1
CAWIPREGGSFTDTQYF	TGTGCCTGGATCCCTAGGGAAGGCGGGAGCTTCACAGATACGCAGTATTTT	NA	TRBV30	TRBD2	TRBJ2-3
CASNPRDENYGYTF	TGTGCCAGCAACCCCAGGGACGAAAACTATGGCTACACCTTC	NA	TRBV5-8	NA	TRBJ1-2
CASSRTAGDYGYTF	TGTGCCAGCAGTCGGACAGCGGGGGACTATGGCTACACCTTC	NA	TRBV2	NA	TRBJ1-2